Shown below are 9 T cell receptor beta chains from a single sample sequenced in a study of CD8+ T cells in alopecia areata. TCR sequencing used cDNA made by reverse transcription of extracted RNA. Clones were sequenced by immunoSEQ multiplex PCR, and TCRdb holds only the in-frame ones, with some missing. The sample comprises a few hundred thousand clones, more than 30% of which are singletons, and 0.4% to 0.55% rests with the top ten. Indicated treatment: oral pan-JAK inhibitor, 5-10 mg twice daily. The source material was CD4+ T cells sorted from blood, sampled at roughly week 30, from a patient treated with tofacitinib. The source of these receptors is a human donor with alopecia areata.

The rearrangement joins TRBV9 to TRBJ2-3; 9 bases line up with TRBD1. V dropped 0 bases and J dropped 6; count of bases not matched to a gene: 8. The CDR3 is made up of 16 amino acids. Germline loops: CDR1 SGDLS, CDR2 YYNGEE. Here the CDR3 DNA reads TGTGCCAGCAGCGTAGCGGGACAGGGTGGGTTTGATACGCAGTATTTT. Its protein product is CASSVAGQGGFDTQYF.

The chain couples TRBV11-2 to TRBJ1-5; no clear D gene. CDR3 length: 14 residues. Trimming shortened V by 5 bases and J by 2 bases, and 10 bases separated the two germline ends. CDR1 SGHAT and CDR2 FQNNGV come from the germline V gene. CDR3 nucleotides: TGTGCCAGCAGCAGGCTCGGGGGCAATCAGCCCCAGCATTTT. Encoded protein: CASSRLGGNQPQHF.

The V call is TRBV30, the J call TRBJ1-3; D call uncertain. This CDR3 has 13 amino acids. V gave up 5 bases and J gave up 2 bases, with 10 bases separating them. Per the germline V gene, CDR1 is GTSNPN and CDR2 is SVGIG (reference sequence). The CDR3 here is CAWASAAGNTIYF. The CDR3 DNA reads TGTGCCTGGGCCTCGGCAGCTGGAAACACCATATATTTT. The variable domain in full, with the rest retrieved from reference TRBV30 and TRBJ1-3, is SQTIHQWPATLVQPVGSPLSLECTVEGTSNPNLYWYRQAAGRGLQLLFYSVGIGQISSEVPQNLSASRPQDRQFILSSKKLLLSDSGFYLCAWASAAGNTIYFGEGSWLTVV.

This chain joins TRBV4-1 and TRBJ1-2; TRBD1 might be the D (6 bases). This CDR3 is built from 17 residues. Germline assignment: CDR1 MGHRA and CDR2 YSYEKL. V dropped 1 base and J dropped 2 bases, with 17 bases sitting between them. The CDR3, as DNA: TGCGCCAGCAGCCAAGGCCTTCGCCGACAGGAGAACTATGGCTACACCTTC. Translating it yields CASSQGLRRQENYGYTF.

This chain joins TRBV30 and TRBJ1-2; D gene unclear. V gave up 5 bases and J gave up 8 bases, with 12 bases separating them. Germline CDR1 and CDR2: GTSNPN and SVGIG (reference sequence). The CDR3 runs to 11 residues. CDR3 sequence reads: CAWSGRLGYTF. CDR3 DNA sequence: TGTGCCTGGTCCGGACGGCTAGGCTACACCTTC.

The chain couples TRBV5-1 to TRBJ2-7, with a possible D match to TRBD2 (5 bases). Germline CDR1 and CDR2: SGHRS and YFSETQ. The CDR3 covers 18 residues. V gave up 0 bases and J gave up 4 bases, with 23 bases separating them. CDR3 bases: TGCGCCAGCAGCTTGGTAAGGCAGAGGGTGGACTCAACATACGAGCAGTACTTC. Protein sequence: CASSLVRQRVDSTYEQYF.

The CDR3 coding sequence is TGTGCCAGCAGTGGCGACAGGGGTAAGGGCTATGGCTACACCTTC. Amino acid sequence: CASSGDRGKGYGYTF. This rearrangement joins TRBV25-1 to TRBJ1-2; 8 bases align to TRBD1. The CDR3 has 15 amino acids. CDR1 and CDR2 from the germline V gene are MGHDK and SYGVNS. The trim removed 4 bases at V and 4 bases at J, leaving 8 bases unmatched.

The V and J genes are TRBV5-1 and TRBJ2-5; D is perhaps TRBD1 (5 bases). This CDR3 comprises 16 residues. Trimming left V 0 bases short and J 3 bases short, with 15 bases between. Germline V gene sequence: CDR1 SGHRS, CDR2 YFSETQ. CDR3 nucleotides: TGCGCCAGCAGCTTGGGGCCCGTGGGGCGAGAAGAGACCCAGTACTTC. This sequence encodes CASSLGPVGREETQYF.

This chain uses TRBV7-9 with TRBJ1-3; D is ambiguous. This CDR3 comprises 13 residues. Trimming removed 3 bases from V and 8 bases from J, with 11 bases in between. The germline V gene has CDR1 SEHNR and CDR2 FQNEAQ (reference sequence). Here the CDR3 reads CASSFVNSDTIYF. The CDR3 DNA follows: TGTGCCAGCAGCTTCGTTAATAGTGACACCATATATTTT.